This T cell receptor beta chain was sequenced during a study of tumor and adjacent non-tumor tissue in lung cancer. Study as a whole: Stage I to III disease affected roughly 10 men and about five women aged about 30 to 76.

This clonotype occurred a few times. RNA was extracted from bulk tissue without any cell sorting. Chemotherapy-naive patients with new lung cancer underwent thoracic surgery in China, August–late 2014. The V and J ends lost 2 bases and 1 base, in that order; junction bases with no gene match: 2. This CDR3 comprises 15 residues. CDR1 is SGHRS and CDR2 is YFSETQ in the germline V gene. A modified ARM-PCR protocol with three rounds of nested PCR amplified TCRbeta. In TCRdb, the multiplex PCR reads were re-called with MiXCR into one record per CDR3 protein. The sample has about 70,000 distinct CDR3 sequences, 55% to 85% seen once; the top ten hold under 30%.

The TCR was taken from a man in his fifties or sixties with non-small cell lung cancer. V is TRBV5-1 and J is TRBJ2-2; TRBD1 aligns across 7 bases. Sequenced sample: lung tumor tissue. DNA of the CDR3: TGCGCCAGCAGCTTTCGGACAGGGAACACCGGGGAGCTGTTTTTT. This sequence encodes CASSFRTGNTGELFF. Based on the CDR3 plus reference TRBV5-1 and TRBJ2-2, the full variable domain is KAGVTQTPRYLIKTRGQQVTLSCSPISGHRSVSWYQQTPGQGLQFLFEYFSETQRNKGNFPGRFSGRQFSNSRSEMNVSTLELGDSALYLCASSFRTGNTGELFFGEGSRLTVL.